This TCR beta chain appears in the sequencing data of a study of tumor and adjacent non-tumor tissue in lung cancer. Study-wide results and limits: Tumor TCR diversity, when higher, was linked to shorter survival. Significantly higher TCR diversity was found in tumor than normal lung. In normal lung, the top 100 clones were significantly more dominant than in tumor.

Germline V CDR1 and CDR2: MNHNS, SASEGT. The CDR3 is 14 amino acids in total, end residues counted. A modified ARM-PCR protocol with three rounds of nested PCR amplified TCRbeta. TCRdb redid the calling of the multiplex PCR reads with MiXCR, one entry per CDR3 protein. Of approximately 130,000 distinct CDR3 sequences in the sample, 66% were seen once. Comment on this clonotype: What it recognizes is unknown. The conserved closing phenylalanine or tryptophan is absent in this CDR3, likely reflecting a read error. No DNA is shown, since the ends of the CDR3 on it are uncertain; the CDR3 is the one TCRdb lists.

No cell sorting was done before RNA was extracted from the tissue. Donors were chemotherapy-naive, newly diagnosed lung cancer surgical patients in China, August–late 2014. Sample: lung tumor tissue. This receptor was obtained from a man between 25 and 39 years old with non-small cell lung cancer. V usage is TRBV6-1 and J usage is TRBJ2-5; the DNA was not compared with TRBD1, the D call given in the table. The CDR3 region is CASSATVMKEAKYL.